This record covers a single T cell receptor beta chain. Its antigen is currently unknown. The sample comes from a study of a mutant IDH1 vaccine in newly diagnosed glioma. As to time point: week 35, safety follow-up. Doses comprised 300 ug of mutant IDH1 20-mer peptide each, plus topical imiquimod. Eight vaccinations were given in weeks 1, 3, 5, 7, 11, 15, 19 and 23. This CDR3 is built from 16 residues. Germline loops: CDR1 MNHEY, CDR2 SMNVEV (reference sequence). V was clipped by 4 bases and J by 5 bases, with 19 bases between them. The table came from immunoSEQ multiplex PCR; TCRdb's copy has only in-frame clones and leaves some out. The repertoire holds tens of thousands of clones, with less than 80% as singletons.

This chain connects TRBV27 to TRBJ2-3; D is tentatively TRBD1 or TRBD2 (6 bases each). The sequence was obtained from a man in his forties or fifties with glioma. Sequencing was performed on PBMCs, taken from a glioma patient whose treatment included an IDH1 peptide vaccine. CDR3 DNA: TGTGCCAGCAGTTCCCCACAGGGAAGCGGGCGAGATACGCAGTATTTT. Protein product: CASSSPQGSGRDTQYF.